Included here is one T cell receptor beta chain sequence, with context. Its antigen remains unknown. Using immunoSEQ multiplex PCR, the repertoire was profiled, and TCRdb retains in-frame clones only, with some absent. This table holds about 35,000 clones, about 70% found once. Control samples were healthy donors' buffy coats. CDR1 is SNHLY, CDR2 FYNNEI, per germline. The CDR3 is made up of 15 amino acids. The V end lost 5 bases, the J end lost 2 bases, and 15 bases lay between the germline ends. The data are from a study of STAT5B mutations in CD4+ large granular lymphocyte leukemia. Study-level findings and limits: Without putative leukemic clones, patient CD4-sorted repertoires remained more clonal than healthy CD4+ repertoires. 8/27 top patient clones versus 2/35 control clones were TRBV06-family.

The chain has TRBV2 and TRBJ1-2, with a possible D match to TRBD1 (5 bases). This receptor was identified in a human donor in good health. Input material: CD4+ T cells from blood buffy coats. This CDR3 is CASSRDGTNNYGYTF. In nucleotides, the CDR3 is TGTGCCAGCAGTCGGGACGGAACCAACAACTATGGCTACACCTTC.